These T cell receptor beta chains were read from a single sample in a study of shared clonotypes between healthy human individuals. Clones were sequenced by immunoSEQ multiplex PCR, and TCRdb holds only the in-frame ones, with some missing. The repertoire holds 2.3 million or so clones, with 90% to 95% as singletons. The specimen was naive CD4+ T cells from PBMCs. All receptors derive from a man younger than 35 in good health. Some clones in this sample may be carry-over from other donors' samples. Both conserved end residues are part of each CDR3. Each record gives: clone size, J gene, V gene, D gene, CDR3 DNA, CDR3 protein. A D gene is named only where the DNA matches it firmly. The size of a clone is reported for some rows only, either as once, few or many, or as a class for expanded clones.

NA	TRBJ1-1	TRBV7-2	NA	TGTGCCAGCAGCTTTGGCAGGAACACTGAAGCTTTCTTT	CASSFGRNTEAFF
NA	TRBJ1-1	TRBV10-3	NA	TGTGCCATCAGTGAGCCCGTCGGCAGGCCCACTGAAGCTTTCTTT	CAISEPVGRPTEAFF
NA	TRBJ2-5	TRBV18	NA	TGTGCCAGCGCCGGCTTAGAGACCCAGTACTTC	CASAGLETQYF
NA	TRBJ1-1	TRBV28	NA	TGTGCCAGCAGTCCGGCCCCAAAGCACACTGAAGCTTTCTTT	CASSPAPKHTEAFF
NA	TRBJ2-7	TRBV7-8	TRBD2	TGTGCCAGCAGCTTGCAGCTTTGGACTAGCGGGAGGGTCTACGAGCAGTACTTC	CASSLQLWTSGRVYEQYF
NA	TRBJ2-5	TRBV2	NA	TGTGCCAGCAGCGTTAGCGGAAGCCCCTCGGAGACCCAGTACTTC	CASSVSGSPSETQYF
NA	TRBJ2-7	TRBV7-3	NA	TGTGCCAGCAGCTTAGGGCATAGCCCTGCCGAGCAGTACTTC	CASSLGHSPAEQYF
NA	TRBJ2-7	TRBV28	TRBD2	TGTGCCAGCAGTTCCACACTTCGGACGGGAGGGAGTTACGAGCAGTACTTC	CASSSTLRTGGSYEQYF
NA	TRBJ2-3	TRBV9	TRBD2	TGTGCCAGCAGCCTCGGCCTAGCGGGAGCAGATACGCAGTATTTT	CASSLGLAGADTQYF
NA	TRBJ1-1	TRBV29-1	NA	TGCAGCGTGGGATATACGGGACGGCGGAACACTGAAGCTTTCTTT	CSVGYTGRRNTEAFF
NA	TRBJ1-1	TRBV9	NA	TGTGCCAGCAGCGTAGGGACACCGAACACTGAAGCTTTCTTT	CASSVGTPNTEAFF
NA	TRBJ2-7	TRBV6-1	NA	TGTGCCAGCAGTGTAGTAGGGAGGGACATCGAGCAGTACTTC	CASSVVGRDIEQYF
NA	TRBJ1-5	TRBV5-4	TRBD1	TGTGCCAGCAGCTTTTCCACAAACCGGGACAGCCACAATCAGCCCCAGCATTTT	CASSFSTNRDSHNQPQHF
once	TRBJ2-1	TRBV28	NA	TGTGCCAGCAGGTCGGGACCCCGAAAGCAGTTCTTC	CASRSGPRKQFF
NA	TRBJ1-5	TRBV23-1	NA	TGCGCCAGCTGCCCCGGTGGGAGCAGCAATCAGCCCCAGCATTTT	CASCPGGSSNQPQHF
NA	TRBJ1-1	TRBV7-2	TRBD1	TGTGCCAGCAATGTTCAGGGGGCCGGCACTGAAGCTTTCTTT	CASNVQGAGTEAFF
once	TRBJ2-7	TRBV11-2	NA	TGTGCCAGCAGCTTAGGGCAGTCTGGCGAGCAGTACTTC	CASSLGQSGEQYF
NA	TRBJ2-1	TRBV27	TRBD2	TGTGCCAGCAGTGCGGTTCCGAGGGAGGCCGGGAGGAATGAGCAGTTCTTC	CASSAVPREAGRNEQFF
NA	TRBJ1-1	TRBV11-2	TRBD1	TGTGCCAGCAGCACCTCGCCGGGACAGGTGGGGTCCATGAACACTGAAGCTTTCTTT	CASSTSPGQVGSMNTEAFF
NA	TRBJ2-1	TRBV11-2	NA	TGTGCCAGTGGGACGGAGGGACCCTACAATGAGCAGTTCTTC	CASGTEGPYNEQFF
NA	TRBJ2-1	TRBV29-1	NA	TGCAGCGCCGGAACAGGGAATTTGCGGGATGAGCAGTTCTTC	CSAGTGNLRDEQFF
NA	TRBJ2-3	TRBV9	TRBD2	TGTGCCAGCAGCTTCCAAGCGGGAGCCACAGATACGCAGTATTTT	CASSFQAGATDTQYF
NA	TRBJ2-1	TRBV7-2	TRBD2	TGTGCCAGCAGCTACCGACTAGCGCCGAATGAGCAGTTCTTC	CASSYRLAPNEQFF
NA	TRBJ2-7	TRBV28	NA	TGTGCCAGCAGTTTATTTCCGGGGTTGACTTACGAGCAGTACTTC	CASSLFPGLTYEQYF
NA	TRBJ2-5	TRBV14	TRBD2	TGTGCCAGCAGCCACTACGGGACTAGTCATCGCTTAGAGACCCAGTACTTC	CASSHYGTSHRLETQYF
NA	TRBJ2-1	TRBV28	TRBD1	TGTGCCAGCAGTTATGGACAGGGGGCTCTGTTCTTC	CASSYGQGALFF
NA	TRBJ1-3	TRBV11-2	TRBD1	TGTGCCAGCAGCTCCTACGCTGGACAGGCCTTCTCTGGAAACACCATATATTTT	CASSSYAGQAFSGNTIYF